Following are 20 T cell receptor beta chains from one sample sequenced in a study of blood T cell repertoires in COVID-19. TCRdb's copy holds only in-frame clones and misses some; the assay was immunoSEQ multiplex PCR. The table lists under 65,000 clones, around 93% of them singletons. The specimen sequenced was peripheral blood. These receptor sequences come from a man aged 50 to 60 with acute or convalescent COVID-19.

The CDR3 coding sequence is TGTGCCAGCAGACCGAGACAGGGAGCTAATTCACCCCTCCACTTT. Translating gives CASRPRQGANSPLHF. This chain connects TRBV7-2 to TRBJ1-6, with TRBD1 matching 7 bases. The V and J ends lost 6 bases and 6 bases, in that order; junction bases with no gene match: 8. The CDR3 spans 15 residues. Germline CDR1 SGHTA, CDR2 FQGNSA.

CDR3 sequence reads: CASSPDRPSGNTIYF. DNA of the CDR3: TGTGCCAGCAGCCCAGACAGGCCCTCTGGAAACACCATATATTTT. The chain combines TRBV11-2 with TRBJ1-3; perhaps TRBD1 as D (6 bases). V lost 5 bases and J 0 bases, leaving 11 bases between the germline ends. CDR3 size: 15 residues. Germline CDR1 SGHAT, CDR2 FQNNGV.

The V gene is TRBV5-5, the J gene TRBJ1-1; D not certain. V dropped 0 bases and J dropped 8 bases, with 11 bases sitting between them. There are 13 residues in the CDR3. The V gene's germline CDR1 is SGHKS and CDR2 YYEKEE (reference sequence). CDR3 in DNA: TGTGCCAGCAGCTTGGGGCCTTACAACGAAGCTTTCTTT. It yields the protein CASSLGPYNEAFF.

The chain carries TRBV5-1 and TRBJ2-7; D may be TRBD1 (6 bases). V dropped 4 bases and J dropped 2 bases, with 13 bases sitting between them. The CDR3 has 14 amino acids. The V gene's germline CDR1 is SGHRS and CDR2 YFSETQ. The DNA for the CDR3 is TGCGCCAGCAGCCTCCAACAGGGCCCCTACGAGCAGTACTTC. As protein: CASSLQQGPYEQYF.

The J gene is TRBJ1-6, the V gene TRBV11-2; 10 nucleotides match TRBD1. Germline trimming cut 4 bases from V and 10 bases from J; bases unmatched to any gene: 7. Germline CDR1 SGHAT, CDR2 FQNNGV. The CDR3 has 15 amino acids. The CDR3, as DNA: TGTGCCAGCAGCTCGGGGACAGGGGCTGGGTCACCCCTCCACTTT. Its translation: CASSSGTGAGSPLHF.

The chain recombines TRBV6-5 with TRBJ2-7; TRBD2 aligns across 10 bases. CDR1 MNHEY and CDR2 SVGAGI come from the germline V gene. This CDR3 region has 15 residues. The V gene end was trimmed by 7 bases and the J gene end by 1 base; junction bases not matched to a gene: 7. CDR3 DNA sequence: TGTGCCAGCACCACAGCGGGAGGGGGGTCCTACGAGCAGTACTTC. Translating it yields CASTTAGGGSYEQYF.

This chain links TRBV6-5 with TRBJ1-2; D is possibly TRBD1 (6 bases). This CDR3 is 14 amino acids long. The V and J ends lost 6 bases and 0 bases respectively, with 11 bases between them. Germline V gene sequence: CDR1 MNHEY, CDR2 SVGAGI. The CDR3 loop reads CASSRTDPNYGYTF. The CDR3 nucleotides are TGTGCCAGCAGCCGGACAGACCCTAACTATGGCTACACCTTC.

This clone has just one count. This chain joins TRBV5-1 and TRBJ1-1; tentatively, D is TRBD1 (6 bases). V was clipped by 4 bases and J by 1 base, with 8 bases between them. The CDR3 has 13 amino acids. The germline CDR1 and CDR2 sequences are SGHRS and YFSETQ. The CDR3: CASSIQGNTEAFF. The DNA of the CDR3 is TGCGCCAGCAGCATACAGGGGAACACTGAAGCTTTCTTT. Based on the CDR3 plus reference TRBV5-1 and TRBJ1-1, the full variable domain is KAGVTQTPRYLIKTRGQQVTLSCSPISGHRSVSWYQQTPGQGLQFLFEYFSETQRNKGNFPGRFSGRQFSNSRSEMNVSTLELGDSALYLCASSIQGNTEAFFGQGTRLTVV.

This chain connects TRBV19 to TRBJ1-2; 9 nucleotides line up with TRBD1. The germline V gene encodes CDR1 LNHDA and CDR2 SQIVND (reference sequence). The length of the CDR3 is 14 residues. V shed 5 bases and J 7 bases; nucleotides not matched to a gene: 8. The CDR3 region has the DNA TGTGCCAGTAGTCGGGACAGGGACTGGGGTGGCTACACCTTC. Encoded protein: CASSRDRDWGGYTF.

This chain's CDR3 is CAWMTQSNEKLFF. The CDR3 DNA is TGTGCCTGGATGACACAGTCTAATGAAAAACTGTTTTTT. V is TRBV30 and J is TRBJ1-4; no clear D gene. Germline V gene data show CDR1 as GTSNPN and CDR2 as SVGIG (reference sequence). Trimming took 4 bases from V and 3 from J, leaving 9 bases between them. The CDR3 is 13 residues long.

V gene TRBV9 combines with J gene TRBJ1-6; the match to TRBD1 covers 7 bases. Germline-derived CDR1 and CDR2 are SGDLS and YYNGEE. The ends lost 3 bases at V and 4 bases at J; junction bases unmatched: 4. The CDR3 loop spans 15 amino acids. The CDR3 protein is CASSEGGQYNSPLHF. In DNA form, the CDR3 reads TGTGCCAGCAGCGAGGGGGGACAGTATAATTCACCCCTCCACTTT.

V is TRBV28 and J is TRBJ1-5, with D hard to call. Trimming shortened V by 2 bases and J by 0 bases, and 8 bases separated the two germline ends. The CDR3 runs to 15 residues. CDR1 MDHEN and CDR2 SYDVKM come from the germline V gene. CDR3 nucleotides: TGTGCCAGCAGTTTACGTCAGAATAGCAATCAGCCCCAGCATTTT. Amino acids: CASSLRQNSNQPQHF.

This clone appeared a single time. V usage is TRBV9 and J usage is TRBJ2-3; maybe TRBD1 (8 bases). There are 18 residues in the CDR3. CDR1 and CDR2 (germline): SGDLS, YYNGEE. The V gene lost 0 bases and the J gene lost 4 bases, with 21 bases spanning the gap. The CDR3 reads CASSVGQGQGRASDTQYF. The CDR3 nucleotides read TGTGCCAGCAGCGTAGGACAGGGGCAGGGGAGGGCCTCAGATACGCAGTATTTT.

This rearrangement joins TRBV7-9 to TRBJ1-6; D ambiguous. V lost 2 bases and J 5 bases, leaving 10 bases between the germline ends. The CDR3 spans 15 residues. In germline, CDR1 is SEHNR, CDR2 FQNEAQ (reference sequence). The CDR3 DNA is TGTGCCAGCAGCTTAACCGGGAATGATAATTCACCCCTCCACTTT. It specifies CASSLTGNDNSPLHF.

This chain's CDR3 is CASSPQPGGGNEQYF. CDR3 nucleotide sequence: TGTGCCAGCAGCCCTCAGCCCGGCGGGGGGAACGAGCAGTACTTC. V and J are TRBV7-2 and TRBJ2-7; 8 bases line up with TRBD2. V lost 5 bases to trimming and J lost 5 bases; unmatched junction nucleotides: 11. Germline CDR1 and CDR2: SGHTA and FQGNSA. CDR3 length equals 15 residues.

The gene calls are TRBV29-1 and TRBJ2-2, with unresolved D. Germline V lookup: CDR1 SQVTM, CDR2 ANQGSEA. The CDR3 contains 13 residues. Trimming stripped 5 bases from V and 3 bases from J, with 10 bases between. For the CDR3, the DNA is TGCAGCGTTATCATAACAGACACCGGGGAGCTGTTTTTT. Translated: CSVIITDTGELFF.

A single count supports this clone. J is TRBJ1-4 and V is TRBV10-3; no reliable D call. This CDR3 contains 13 residues. V was pared by 3 bases and J by 6 bases, with 8 bases between. Germline V gene sequence: CDR1 ENHRY, CDR2 SYGVKD. The CDR3 DNA sequence: TGTGCCATCAGTGATCGGTCGGATGAAAAACTGTTTTTT. This sequence encodes CAISDRSDEKLFF.

This chain uses TRBV11-3 with TRBJ2-1; no firm D call. The V and J ends lost 1 base and 4 bases respectively, with 8 bases between them. This CDR3 contains 14 residues. CDR1 and CDR2 (germline): SGHNT, YENEEA. CDR3 region: CASSLGPNYNEQFF. CDR3 in DNA: TGTGCCAGCAGCTTAGGGCCGAATTACAATGAGCAGTTCTTC.

The CDR3 nucleotides are TGTGCCACCAGTGATGCCGGGACAGGCACCCACGAGCAGTACTTC. It is translated as CATSDAGTGTHEQYF. The rearrangement uses TRBV24-1 and TRBJ2-7, with 8 positions matching TRBD1. Germline CDR1 KGHDR, CDR2 SFDVKD. Trimming cost V 3 bases and J 5 bases; bases outside gene matches: 8. The CDR3 length is 15 residues.

The V call is TRBV12-3 or TRBV12-4, the J call TRBJ2-2, with a possible D match to TRBD1 (6 bases). The CDR3 spans 13 residues. Trimming removed 1 base from V and 6 bases from J, with 6 bases in between. As DNA, the CDR3 is TGTGCCAGCAGTTTAGAGGGGGCCGGGGAGCTGTTTTTT. Translation gives CASSLEGAGELFF.